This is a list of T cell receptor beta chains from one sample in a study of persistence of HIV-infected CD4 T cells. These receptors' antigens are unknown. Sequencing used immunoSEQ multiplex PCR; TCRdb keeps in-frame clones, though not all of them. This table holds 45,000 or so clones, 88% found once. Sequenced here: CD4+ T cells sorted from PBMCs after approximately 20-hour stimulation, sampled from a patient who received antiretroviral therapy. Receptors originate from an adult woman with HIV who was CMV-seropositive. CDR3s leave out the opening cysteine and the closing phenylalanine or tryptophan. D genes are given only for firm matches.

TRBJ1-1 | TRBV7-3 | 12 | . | ASSPTGMNTEAF
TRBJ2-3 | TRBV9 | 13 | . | ASSVGVGITDTQY
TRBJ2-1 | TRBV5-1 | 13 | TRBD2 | ASTQSGGSYNEQF
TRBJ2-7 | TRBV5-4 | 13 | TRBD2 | ASSLGASGGYEQY
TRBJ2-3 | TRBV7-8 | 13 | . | ASSLRGAVTDTQY
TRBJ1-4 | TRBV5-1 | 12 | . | ASSLENSNEKLF
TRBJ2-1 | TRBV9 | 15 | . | ASSPHSSGSSYNEQF
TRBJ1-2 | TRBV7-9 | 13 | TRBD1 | ASSLDGQGVRGYT
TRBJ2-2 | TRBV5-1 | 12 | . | ASSLVLRTGELF
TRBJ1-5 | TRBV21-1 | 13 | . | ASSKGGSLYQPQH
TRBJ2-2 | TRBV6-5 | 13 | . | ASSSGTVNTGELF
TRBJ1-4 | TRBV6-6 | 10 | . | ASSYRREKLF
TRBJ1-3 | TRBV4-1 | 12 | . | ASSQARIGNTIY
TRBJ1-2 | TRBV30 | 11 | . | AWTPDSGYGYT
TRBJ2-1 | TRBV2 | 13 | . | ASSPQMAGLNEQF
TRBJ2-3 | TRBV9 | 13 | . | ASSVGAGSTDTQY
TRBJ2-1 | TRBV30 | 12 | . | AWNLRGRGDEQF
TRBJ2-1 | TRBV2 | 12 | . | ASNGPGVNNEQF
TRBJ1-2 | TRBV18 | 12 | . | ASSGDRLGYGYT
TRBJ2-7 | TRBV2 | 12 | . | ASSEVVQPYEQY
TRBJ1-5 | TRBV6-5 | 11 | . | ASSYSHNQPQH
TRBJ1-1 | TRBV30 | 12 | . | AWSVGRANTEAF
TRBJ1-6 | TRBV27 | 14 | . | ASKGGASSYNSPLH
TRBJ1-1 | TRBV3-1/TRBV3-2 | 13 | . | ASSQGWTRNTEAF
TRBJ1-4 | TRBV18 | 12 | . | ASSPGTINEKLF
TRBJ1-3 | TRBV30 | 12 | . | AWSVIGFGNTIY
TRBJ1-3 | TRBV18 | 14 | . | ASSPPTGNSGNTIY
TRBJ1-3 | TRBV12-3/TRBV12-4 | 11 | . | ASSSTAGNTIY
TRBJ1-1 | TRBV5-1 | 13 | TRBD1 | ASSGGTGPNTEAF
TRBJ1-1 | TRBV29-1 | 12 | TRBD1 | SVLQGSGGTEAF
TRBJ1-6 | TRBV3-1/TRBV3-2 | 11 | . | ASSRKGNSPLH
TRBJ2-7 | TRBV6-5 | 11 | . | ASTNNRAAEQY
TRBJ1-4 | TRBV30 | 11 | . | AGDPGPSSGLF
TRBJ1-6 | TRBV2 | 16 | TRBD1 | ASSETGGLSSYNSPLH
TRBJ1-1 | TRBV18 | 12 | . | ASSPQGQNTEAF
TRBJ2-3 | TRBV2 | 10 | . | ASKKDGDTQY
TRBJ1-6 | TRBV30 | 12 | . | ARRGQSNNSPLH
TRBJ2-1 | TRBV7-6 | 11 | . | ASSPMDYNEQF
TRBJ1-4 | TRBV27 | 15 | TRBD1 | ASSRDRAGATNEKLF
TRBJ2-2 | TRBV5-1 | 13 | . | ASSLSRRPTGELF
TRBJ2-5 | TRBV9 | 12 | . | ASSPMGLAETQY
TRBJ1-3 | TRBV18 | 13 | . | ASSSRQGTGNTIY
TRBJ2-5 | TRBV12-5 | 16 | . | ASGLVRDGQVDQETQY
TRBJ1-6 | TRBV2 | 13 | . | ASRPGGGTNSPLH
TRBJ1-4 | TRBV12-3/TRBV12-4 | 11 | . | ASRTGSREKLF
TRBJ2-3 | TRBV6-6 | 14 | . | ASMVHGGGRTDTQY
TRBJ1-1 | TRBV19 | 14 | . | ASSTGLISWDTEAF
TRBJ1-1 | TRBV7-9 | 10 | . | ASSSGRAEAF